The 12 T cell receptor beta chains reported below all come from one sample, sequenced in a study of CXCR3-negative and CXCR3-positive naive CD8 T cells. Study results and limitations: Naive cells with CXCR3 showed TRB CDR3s that were more hydrophobic than those in CXCR3-negative naive cells.

These TCRs are of unknown antigen specificity. Researchers prepared the TRB cDNA libraries using 5' RACE with UMI labels. For each CDR3 protein, TCRdb gives one entry from its re-call of the 5' RACE reads, without DNA. The record lists 65,000 to 90,000 distinct CDR3 sequences, of which the ten most abundant hold about 0.62%. The sequenced sample was naive CXCR3+ CD8+ T cells from blood. Subset here: CD45RO-CCR7+CD27+CD95- naive CD8+ T cells expressing CXCR3 (TNR3+). The receptors come from a human donor in good health. Some clones in this sample may be carry-over from other donors' samples.

The J gene is TRBJ1-5, the V gene TRBV2. There are 12 residues in the CDR3. CDR1 is SNHLY and CDR2 is FYNNEI in the germline V gene. The CDR3 reads CASSEFNQPQHF. The full variable domain, rest sourced from reference TRBV2 and TRBJ1-5, is EPEVTQTPSHQVTQMGQEVILRCVPISNHLYFYWYRQILGQKVEFLVSFYNNEISEKSEIFDDQFSVERPDGSNFTLKIRSTKLEDSAMYFCASSEFNQPQHFGDGTRLSIL.

The chain recombines TRBV18 with TRBJ2-5. The germline gives CDR1 KGHSH, CDR2 LQKENI. CDR3 length: 12 amino acids. CDR3 residues: CASSPPRETQYF.

J is TRBJ2-7 and V is TRBV28; with no DNA, the TCRdb D assignment of TRBD1 cannot be verified. The CDR3 sequence is 16 residues long. The germline V gene encodes CDR1 MDHEN and CDR2 SYDVKM. The CDR3 loop reads CASSLSGRGSAYEQYF.

V is TRBV29-1 and J is TRBJ2-7; TCRdb proposes TRBD1, but this gene call is untestable without DNA. In germline, CDR1 is SQVTM, CDR2 ANQGSEA. The CDR3 spans 12 residues. This chain's CDR3 is CSAGTGLGEQYF.

The chain couples TRBV18 to TRBJ2-5; TCRdb gives TRBD1 as the D gene, but with no DNA this cannot be confirmed. Germline V CDR1 and CDR2: KGHSH, LQKENI. CDR3 length: 14 amino acids. Here the CDR3 reads CASSLTGTGETQYF.

This CDR3 is CASLKTEGRGYTF. The chain links TRBV25-1 to TRBJ1-2. Germline CDR1 and CDR2: MGHDK and SYGVNS. The CDR3 runs to 13 residues.

V gene TRBV4-1 combines with J gene TRBJ2-5. The CDR3 spans 15 residues. CDR1 and CDR2 (germline): MGHRA, YSYEKL. The CDR3 sequence: CASSQDGSEQENQYF.

The rearrangement links TRBV15 to TRBJ2-3; TCRdb reports TRBD1, a call that lacks DNA to check it against. The CDR3 runs 15 residues. Germline V lookup: CDR1 LNHNV, CDR2 YYDKDF (reference sequence). CDR3 residues: CATSRDSGDTDTQYF.

V gene TRBV28 combines with J gene TRBJ2-7; TCRdb's D call of TRBD1 is untestable without DNA. The CDR3 spans 16 residues. From germline, CDR1 is MDHEN and CDR2 SYDVKM. The CDR3 sequence: CASSLFTGEGPYEQYF.

CDR3 protein: CASTYSRDSRWNEQYF. This chain joins TRBV6-5 and TRBJ2-7; TCRdb's D call, TRBD1, is unchecked because there is no DNA. In germline, CDR1 is MNHEY, CDR2 SVGAGI. CDR3 length equals 16 residues.

The CDR3 reads CASSPSSGGGRNNEQFF. The V gene is TRBV9, the J gene TRBJ2-1; checking the TCRdb D call of TRBD2 is not possible without DNA. The CDR3 is 17 residues long. CDR1 is SGDLS and CDR2 is YYNGEE in the germline V gene.

This rearrangement joins TRBV29-1 to TRBJ2-2. The CDR3 consists of 11 residues. Germline CDR1 is SQVTM and CDR2 is ANQGSEA. CDR3 in amino acids: CSGVTTGELFF.